This T cell receptor (beta chain) was documented in a study of OX40 agonist ivuxolimab in advanced cancers. Broadly, across the study: Ivuxolimab was an agonistic, fully human IgG2 monoclonal antibody directed against OX40 (CD134), a costimulatory receptor. Intravenous ivuxolimab was administered to patients every 2 weeks at six dose levels: 0.01, 0.1, 0.3, 1.5, 3 and 10 mg/kg. Of the 50 or so patients in dose escalation, 19 had hepatocellular carcinoma, about 15 had melanoma, 9 had renal cell carcinoma and 9 had head and neck cancer. A male proportion of around 80% and a mean age of approximately 61 years, ranging from about 20 to 80, were recorded for the dose-escalation cohort. Prior anti-PD-1, anti-PD-L1 or anti-CTLA-4 therapy was permitted, and about 40% of dose-escalation patients had received checkpoint inhibitors. Three dose-escalation patients achieved partial responses, one with hepatocellular carcinoma and two with cutaneous melanoma. Peripheral TCRbeta sequencing was intended to test whether TCR sequence diversity was altered and clonal T-cell expansion was caused by ivuxolimab. The paper covers the monotherapy dose-escalation part of the phase I ivuxolimab trial, which included N ≈ 57 patients.

To sequence the TCRbeta CDR3 region, genomic DNA was isolated from the sorted cells. TCRbeta CDR3 regions were sequenced using the immunoSEQ Assay. Not all clones reach the TCRdb copy of this immuneACCESS table, which keeps in-frame sequences only. Checked studies attribute under half of the gap to unresolved V genes and leave the rest unexplained. This sample holds tens of thousands of clones; roughly 90% were observed only once. The ten biggest clones cover 40% to 50% of the sample. The trial excluded patients who had a history of autoimmune disease or who were on systemic immunosuppression. Peripheral blood for TCR sequencing was drawn from every dose cohort at baseline, at cycle 4 day 1 and at cycle 7 day 1. Samples were obtained from an open-label, multicenter, first-in-human phase I dose-escalation trial of ivuxolimab. The trial enrolled adults with locally advanced or metastatic head and neck squamous cell, hepatocellular, melanoma or renal cell carcinoma. Before TCR sequencing, CD4+ T cells and CD8+ T cells from peripheral blood were sorted into separate populations.

General findings and caveats noted by the study authors: Low levels of normalized T-cell clonal expansion were also seen in some patients who did not respond. On average, CD8+ T cells showed more expanded clones than CD4+ T cells after ivuxolimab. The antigen specificity of the peripheral T cells that underwent clonal expansion was not determined. At doses of 0.1 to 3.0 mg/kg, clonal expansion of both CD4+ and CD8+ T cells in blood was seen between baseline and week 6. In partial responders in the 0.1-3.0 mg/kg groups, normalized peripheral clonal expansion was found to be among the lowest, especially among CD8+ T cells.

Turning to this clone: The target of this receptor is not known. One base away there is no much larger clone; base qualities are not given.

The clonotype originates from an adult with an advanced solid tumor such as melanoma, head and neck, liver or kidney cancer. This sample comprised CD4+ or CD8+ T cells sorted from blood, obtained in a trial of the OX40 agonist ivuxolimab.

The CDR3 reads as follows: CASRSGQLTTDTQYF. The nucleotides are TGTGCCAGCAGATCCGGGCAGCTCACCACAGATACGCAGTATTTT. The sequence links TRBV27 to TRBJ2-3; the D gene lacks a confident call. CDR1 is given as MNHEY and CDR2 as SMNVEV, both from the germline V gene (reference sequence). The germline ends are 15 bases apart after V is trimmed by 6 bases and J by 2 bases. Its CDR3 holds 15 amino acids, cysteine through phenylalanine. Only CDR3 DNA remains: 45 bases, in frame from the first base.